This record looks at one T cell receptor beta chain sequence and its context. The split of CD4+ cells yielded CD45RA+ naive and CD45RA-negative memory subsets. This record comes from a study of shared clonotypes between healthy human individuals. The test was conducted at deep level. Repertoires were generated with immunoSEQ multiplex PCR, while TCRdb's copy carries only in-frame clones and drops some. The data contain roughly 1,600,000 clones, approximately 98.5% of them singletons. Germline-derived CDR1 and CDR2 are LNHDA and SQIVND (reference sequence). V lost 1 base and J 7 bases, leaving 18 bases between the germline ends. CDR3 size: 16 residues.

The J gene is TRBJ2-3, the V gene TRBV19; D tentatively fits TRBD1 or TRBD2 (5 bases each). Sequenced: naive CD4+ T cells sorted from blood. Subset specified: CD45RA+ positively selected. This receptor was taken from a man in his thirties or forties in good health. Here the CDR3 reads CASSIGGTALTYTQYF. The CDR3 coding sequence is TGTGCCAGTAGTATAGGAGGGACCGCGCTCACCTATACGCAGTATTTT.